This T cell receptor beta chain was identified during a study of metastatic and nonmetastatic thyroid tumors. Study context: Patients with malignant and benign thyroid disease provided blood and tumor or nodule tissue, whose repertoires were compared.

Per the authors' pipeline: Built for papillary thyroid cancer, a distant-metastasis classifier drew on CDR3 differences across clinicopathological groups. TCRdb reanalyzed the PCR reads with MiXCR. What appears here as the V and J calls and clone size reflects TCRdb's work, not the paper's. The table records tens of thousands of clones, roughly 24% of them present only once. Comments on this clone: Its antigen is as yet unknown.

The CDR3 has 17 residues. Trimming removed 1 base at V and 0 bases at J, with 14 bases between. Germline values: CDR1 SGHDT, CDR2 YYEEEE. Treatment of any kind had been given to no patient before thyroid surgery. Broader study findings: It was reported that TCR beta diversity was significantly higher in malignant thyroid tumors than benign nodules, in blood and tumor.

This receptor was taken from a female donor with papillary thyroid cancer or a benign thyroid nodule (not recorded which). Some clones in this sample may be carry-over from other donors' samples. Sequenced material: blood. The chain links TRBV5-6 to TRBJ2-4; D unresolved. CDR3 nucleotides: TGTGCCAGCAGCTTGTATGTGGTCGTGTCAGCCAAAAACATTCAGTACTTC. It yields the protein CASSLYVVVSAKNIQYF. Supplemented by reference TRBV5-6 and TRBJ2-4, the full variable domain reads DAGVTQSPTHLIKTRGQQVTLRCSPKSGHDTVSWYQQALGQGPQFIFQYYEEEERQRGNFPDRFSGHQFPNYSSELNVNALLLGDSALYLCASSLYVVVSAKNIQYFGAGTRLSVL.